Following are 25 T cell receptor beta chains from one sample sequenced in a study of shared clonotypes between healthy human individuals (dated by TCRdb to about 2020). Preparation of the library involved the immunoSEQ multiplex PCR assay. TCRdb provides this immuneACCESS table in a form limited to in-frame rearrangements. Some clones are lacking; in checked studies, under half of them reflect an unresolved V gene, and why the rest are absent is not known. The sample table records approximately 590,000 clones; just under 97% of these occur just once. The top ten clonotypes cover 0.09% to 0.13% of the sample. CD8 naive samples were obtained by positive selection for CCR7 among CD45RO-negative cells, yielding a CD45RA+CCR7+ population from which TemRA cells were excluded. The source material was naive CD8+ T cells sorted from blood. The cell subset or site label corresponds to: CD45RA+CCR7+. Receptor source: a woman aged 25 to 39 in good health.

The chain employs TRBV14 and TRBJ2-5, with a weak D call TRBD2 (5 bases). The CDR3 has 17 amino acids. Germline assignment: CDR1 SGHDN and CDR2 FVKESK. V shed 0 bases and J shed 0 bases, with 14 bases lying between them. CDR3 in amino acids: CASSQDLAAEHQETQYF. The CDR3 region has the DNA TGTGCCAGCAGCCAAGATCTTGCAGCGGAGCACCAAGAGACCCAGTACTTC.

CDR3 coding DNA: TGTGCCAGCAGTGAATTGGTCCGGATAGGGGCGAACACTGAAGCTTTCTTT. This encodes CASSELVRIGANTEAFF. V usage is TRBV6-1 and J usage is TRBJ1-1, with a possible D match to TRBD1 (5 bases). Looked up from germline, CDR1 is MNHNS and CDR2 is SASEGT. Trimming shortened V by 2 bases and J by 1 base, and 17 bases separated the two germline ends. The CDR3 contains 17 residues.

The chain has TRBV19 and TRBJ2-1; 11 bases line up with TRBD2. Germline V CDR1 and CDR2: LNHDA, SQIVND (reference sequence). CDR3 length: 16 amino acids. With V trimmed by 5 bases and J by 4 bases, 7 bases remained unmatched. In DNA, the CDR3 is TGTGCCAGTAGTCCAATGACTAGCGGGATTTACAATGAGCAGTTCTTC. This translates into CASSPMTSGIYNEQFF.

As DNA, the CDR3 is TGTGCCAGCACCGCAAGTTCACCCCTCCACTTT. Its translation: CASTASSPLHF. The chain has TRBV2 and TRBJ1-6; D gene uncertain. The CDR3 spans 11 residues. The germline CDR1 and CDR2 sequences are SNHLY and FYNNEI. V was pared by 7 bases and J by 9 bases, with 7 bases between.

The chain has TRBV28 and TRBJ1-1; D is undetermined. The CDR3 covers 13 residues. Germline V lookup: CDR1 MDHEN, CDR2 SYDVKM. V dropped 6 bases and J dropped 0 bases, with 8 bases sitting between them. This CDR3 is CASRTYMNTEAFF. The CDR3 DNA reads TGTGCCAGCAGGACGTACATGAACACTGAAGCTTTCTTT.

This clone was found many times. The sample contains more than one DNA sequence encoding this CDR3. The chain uses TRBV28 and TRBJ2-7; no clear D. There are 11 residues in the CDR3. Germline CDR1 MDHEN, CDR2 SYDVKM. The V end was cut by 2 bases, the J end by 3 bases, with 2 bases between. This chain's CDR3 is CASSLDYEQYF. The CDR3, as DNA: TGTGCCAGCAGTTTAGACTACGAGCAGTACTTC.

Remarks on this clone: At the DNA level, this CDR3 is encoded by other sequences in the same sample as well. CDR3 nucleotides: TGTGCCAGCAGTTTTGGAGGGGAGCAGTTCTTC. As protein: CASSFGGEQFF. The rearrangement links TRBV27 to TRBJ2-1; D is possibly TRBD2 (6 bases). There are 11 residues in the CDR3. Germline CDR1 is MNHEY and CDR2 is SMNVEV (reference sequence). Trimming stripped 3 bases from V and 10 bases from J, with 7 bases between.

This sequence joins TRBV28 and TRBJ2-7, with D possibly matching TRBD1 (6 bases). The V and J ends lost 2 bases and 2 bases respectively, with 10 bases between them. CDR3 length equals 14 residues. CDR1 MDHEN and CDR2 SYDVKM come from the germline V gene. CDR3 protein: CASSLRQATYEQYF. Written as DNA, the CDR3 is TGTGCCAGCAGTTTAAGACAGGCAACCTACGAGCAGTACTTC.

This clone was seen a few times. Other DNA sequences in this sample translate to the same CDR3. This chain joins TRBV15 and TRBJ2-7, with 7 bases that match TRBD1. CDR1 is LNHNV and CDR2 is YYDKDF in the germline V gene (reference sequence). This CDR3 spans 14 amino acids. Trimming took 1 base from V and 0 from J; bases not matched to a gene: 0. CDR3 residues: CATSRGDSSYEQYF. The CDR3 region has the DNA TGTGCCACCAGCAGAGGGGACAGCTCCTACGAGCAGTACTTC.

The genes are TRBV13 and TRBJ2-7, with TRBD1 identical over 8 bases. J was trimmed by 5 bases and V by 5 bases; bases with no gene match: 8. This CDR3 region has 14 residues. Germline V gives CDR1 PRHDT, CDR2 FYEKMQ (reference sequence). The CDR3 sequence: CASSRHGQGHEQYF. The CDR3 DNA sequence: TGTGCCAGCAGCCGACACGGACAGGGCCACGAGCAGTACTTC.

The genes are TRBV7-9 and TRBJ1-4, with TRBD1 as a possible D gene (6 bases). Germline values: CDR1 SEHNR, CDR2 FQNEAQ (reference sequence). V was trimmed by 4 bases and J by 0 bases, leaving 9 bases between them. The CDR3 covers 15 residues. CDR3 DNA sequence: TGTGCCAGCAGCTCGTGGACAGCAACTAATGAAAAACTGTTTTTT. Protein: CASSSWTATNEKLFF.

CDR3 loop: CASRGLASYEQYF. The DNA for the CDR3 is TGTGCCAGCAGGGGACTAGCCTCCTACGAGCAGTACTTC. The chain couples TRBV27 to TRBJ2-7; 9 bases map to TRBD2. The CDR3 consists of 13 residues. Germline lookup yields CDR1 MNHEY and CDR2 SMNVEV (reference sequence). Germline trimming cut 6 bases from V and 0 bases from J; bases unmatched to any gene: 0.

This chain uses TRBV28 with TRBJ2-2, with 7 nucleotides matching TRBD2. This CDR3 has 14 amino acids. Unmatched junction bases numbered 2, after V lost 3 bases and J lost 4 bases. Germline V gene lookup returns CDR1 MDHEN and CDR2 SYDVKM. The CDR3 DNA reads TGTGCCAGCAGTTTGGGCGGGGGCACCGGGGAGCTGTTTTTT. Translation: CASSLGGGTGELFF.

The rearrangement links TRBV19 to TRBJ1-2; a weak D match, TRBD1 (5 bases). Per germline, CDR1 LNHDA and CDR2 SQIVND (reference sequence). Trimming took off 7 bases at V and 6 bases at J, with 21 bases between the two ends. This CDR3 is built from 15 residues. In DNA, the CDR3 is TGTGCCAGTAATTCGAAGTTCTTTGGGGGTAATGGCTACACCTTC. Translating it yields CASNSKFFGGNGYTF.

V gene TRBV19 combines with J gene TRBJ1-5; a possible D gene is TRBD1 (5 bases). Germline CDR1 LNHDA, CDR2 SQIVND (reference sequence). The CDR3 is 13 residues long. The V gene lost 6 bases and the J gene lost 4 bases, with 10 bases spanning the gap. The CDR3 coding sequence is TGTGCCAGTAGGGGGGACGGGAATCAGCCCCAGCATTTT. Its translation: CASRGDGNQPQHF.

This clone was observed once. The chain has TRBV28 and TRBJ1-5, with D possibly being TRBD1 (6 bases). V shed 3 bases and J shed 5 bases, with 20 bases lying between them. Germline-derived CDR1 and CDR2 are MDHEN and SYDVKM. CDR3 size: 17 residues. CDR3 sequence: CASSFDPGAGLDQPQHF. The DNA of the CDR3 is TGTGCCAGCAGTTTTGATCCAGGGGCAGGTCTTGATCAGCCCCAGCATTTT. Filled out from reference TRBV28 and TRBJ1-5, the complete variable domain reads DVKVTQSSRYLVKRTGEKVFLECVQDMDHENMFWYRQDPGLGLRLIYFSYDVKMKEKGDIPEGYSVSREKKERFSLILESASTNQTSMYLCASSFDPGAGLDQPQHFGDGTRLSIL.

V is TRBV5-1 and J is TRBJ1-2, with unresolved D. This CDR3 is 13 amino acids long. The germline CDR1 and CDR2 sequences are SGHRS and YFSETQ. V dropped 0 bases and J dropped 9 bases, with 12 bases sitting between them. In DNA form, the CDR3 reads TGCGCCAGCAGCTTGGCATCGGGATGGAGCTACACCTTC. This translates into CASSLASGWSYTF.

The CDR3 reads CASSRDAYEQYF. CDR3 DNA sequence: TGTGCCAGCAGCCGTGATGCCTACGAGCAGTACTTC. The chain combines TRBV7-9 with TRBJ2-7; D unclear. Between the trimmed V and J ends, which lost 5 bases and 2 bases, there was a span of 7 bases. Germline V lookup: CDR1 SEHNR, CDR2 FQNEAQ (reference sequence). The CDR3 spans 12 residues. The variable domain in full, completed from reference TRBV7-9 and TRBJ2-7, reads DTGVSQNPRHKITKRGQNVTFRCDPISEHNRLYWYRQTLGQGPEFLTYFQNEAQLEKSRLLSDRFSAERPKGSFSTLEIQRTEQGDSAMYLCASSRDAYEQYFGPGTRLTVT.

The chain has TRBV2 and TRBJ2-7, with 7 bases aligning to TRBD2. Trimming removed 2 bases from V and 3 bases from J; junction bases left unmatched: 10. The germline CDR1 and CDR2 sequences are SNHLY and FYNNEI. The CDR3 is 16 residues long. CDR3 residues: CASSETSGTTDYEQYF. The CDR3, as DNA: TGTGCCAGCAGTGAAACGTCAGGGACTACTGACTACGAGCAGTACTTC.

V and J are TRBV6-5 and TRBJ1-5; D possibly corresponds to TRBD1 (6 bases). Trimming left V 5 bases short and J 8 bases short, with 16 bases between. The CDR3 is 14 amino acids. Germline V gives CDR1 MNHEY, CDR2 SVGAGI. Written as DNA, the CDR3 is TGTGCCAGCAGTCCACAGGGTCTAGTGGAGCCCCAGCATTTT. Translation gives CASSPQGLVEPQHF.

This clone was picked up one time. The V and J genes are TRBV5-6 and TRBJ1-5; a possible D gene is TRBD1 (5 bases). V shed 4 bases and J shed 9 bases, with 11 bases lying between them. Per germline, CDR1 SGHDT and CDR2 YYEEEE. There are 12 residues in the CDR3. The DNA for the CDR3 is TGTGCCAGCAGCGCTGCTGGGGGGCCCCAGCATTTT. Translated: CASSAAGGPQHF. Combining the CDR3 with reference TRBV5-6 and TRBJ1-5 gives the whole variable domain DAGVTQSPTHLIKTRGQQVTLRCSPKSGHDTVSWYQQALGQGPQFIFQYYEEEERQRGNFPDRFSGHQFPNYSSELNVNALLLGDSALYLCASSAAGGPQHFGDGTRLSIL.

J is TRBJ2-7 and V is TRBV29-1; D call uncertain. With 3 bases removed from V and 6 bases from J, the gap between germline ends came to 9 bases. CDR1 is SQVTM and CDR2 is ANQGSEA in the germline V gene. This CDR3 is built from 11 residues. The CDR3 spells CSVEWHSEQYF. The CDR3 nucleotides are TGCAGCGTTGAGTGGCACAGCGAGCAGTACTTC.

The V gene is TRBV27, the J gene TRBJ2-1, with D possibly matching TRBD1 (5 bases). Trimming shortened V by 1 base and J by 5 bases, and 9 bases separated the two germline ends. Germline CDR1 MNHEY, CDR2 SMNVEV (reference sequence). The CDR3 is 14 amino acids. DNA of the CDR3: TGTGCCAGCAGTTTATGGGGCAGCCACAATGAGCAGTTCTTC. The encoded protein is CASSLWGSHNEQFF.

The genes are TRBV7-9 and TRBJ2-3; D is perhaps TRBD2 (7 bases). Trimming removed 5 bases from V and 6 bases from J, with 21 bases in between. In germline, CDR1 is SEHNR, CDR2 FQNEAQ (reference sequence). The CDR3 covers 16 residues. The CDR3 spells CASSGGARDTSDTQYF. The CDR3 coding sequence is TGTGCCAGCAGCGGGGGGGCGCGGGATACTTCGGATACGCAGTATTTT. Based on the CDR3 plus reference TRBV7-9 and TRBJ2-3, the full variable domain is DTGVSQNPRHKITKRGQNVTFRCDPISEHNRLYWYRQTLGQGPEFLTYFQNEAQLEKSRLLSDRFSAERPKGSFSTLEIQRTEQGDSAMYLCASSGGARDTSDTQYFGPGTRLTVL.

The chain has TRBV20-1 and TRBJ2-7; D might be TRBD1 (6 bases). Germline V gene sequence: CDR1 DFQATT, CDR2 SNEGSKA (reference sequence). V lost 3 bases, J lost 3 bases, and 6 bases lay in between. The CDR3 length is 11 residues. The CDR3 sequence is CSARTGYEQYF. The DNA of the CDR3 is TGCAGTGCTAGGACAGGCTACGAGCAGTACTTC.